This TCR beta chain is drawn from a study of CD8 T cells in Susac syndrome. From germline, CDR1 is LNHNV and CDR2 YYDKDF (reference sequence). This CDR3 region has 16 residues. V was clipped by 3 bases and J by 2 bases, with 13 bases between them. With random hexamers, reverse transcription was performed on roughly 0.45 to 1 ug of RNA. Each CDR3 protein gets one entry after TCRdb re-called the immunoSEQ multiplex PCR reads with MiXCR. The sample contains approximately 76,000 distinct CDR3 sequences, about 95% of which appear only once. The table lists this clonotype with a count of one. CD8+ and CD4+ T cells from blood underwent TCR beta sequencing.

This chain uses TRBV15 with TRBJ2-2; D may be TRBD1 (6 bases). This receptor was obtained from a human donor with multiple sclerosis. Sequenced input: CD8+ T cells from PBMCs. In nucleotides, the CDR3 is TGTGCCACCAGCAGTCATCGGGACACCAACACCGGGGAGCTGTTTTTT. Translating it yields CATSSHRDTNTGELFF.